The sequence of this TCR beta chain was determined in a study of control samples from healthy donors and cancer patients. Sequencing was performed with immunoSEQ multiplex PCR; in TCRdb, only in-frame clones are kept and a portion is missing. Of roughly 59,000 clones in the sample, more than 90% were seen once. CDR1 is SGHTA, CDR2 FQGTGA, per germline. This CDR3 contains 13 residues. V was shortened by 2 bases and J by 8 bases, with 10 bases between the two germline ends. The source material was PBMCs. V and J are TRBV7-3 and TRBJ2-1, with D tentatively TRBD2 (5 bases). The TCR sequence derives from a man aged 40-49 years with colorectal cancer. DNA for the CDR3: TGTGCCAGCAGCTTACTAGGAGGTGATGAGCAGTTCTTC. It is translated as CASSLLGGDEQFF.